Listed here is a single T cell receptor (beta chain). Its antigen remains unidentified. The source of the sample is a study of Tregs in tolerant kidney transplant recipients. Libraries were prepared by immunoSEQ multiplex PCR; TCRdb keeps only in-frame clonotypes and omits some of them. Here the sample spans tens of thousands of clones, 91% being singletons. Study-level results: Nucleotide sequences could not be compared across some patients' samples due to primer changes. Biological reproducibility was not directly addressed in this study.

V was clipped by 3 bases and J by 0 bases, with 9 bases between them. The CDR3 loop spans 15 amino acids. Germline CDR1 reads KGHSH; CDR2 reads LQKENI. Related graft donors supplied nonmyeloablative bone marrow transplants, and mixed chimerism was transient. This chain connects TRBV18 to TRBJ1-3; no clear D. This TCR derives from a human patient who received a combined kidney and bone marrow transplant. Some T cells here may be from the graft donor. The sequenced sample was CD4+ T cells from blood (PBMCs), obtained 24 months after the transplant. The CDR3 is CASSPQARSGNTIYF. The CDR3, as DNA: TGTGCCAGCTCACCGCAGGCCCGCTCTGGAAACACCATATATTTT.